This TCR beta chain was observed in a study of sequential checkpoint blockade in melanoma. Turning to the study itself: First-line arms were nivolumab then ipilimumab, or the reverse, randomized 1:1.

Libraries were prepared by immunoSEQ multiplex PCR; TCRdb keeps only in-frame clonotypes and omits some of them. The sample has about 27,000 clones, approximately 77% seen once. Treatment reported: randomized to nivolumab then ipilimumab (arm A) or the reverse (arm B). From thawed PBMCs, live CD3+CD8+ cells negative for CD19 and CD56 were sorted. The length of the CDR3 is 17 residues. CDR1 is SGHTS, CDR2 YDEGEE, per germline. Germline trimming cut 2 bases from V and 0 bases from J; bases unmatched to any gene: 8. The V gene is TRBV5-8, the J gene TRBJ1-1; 9 bases line up with TRBD1. The sequence came from a human donor with melanoma. The specimen was CD8+ T cells sorted from blood (inferred from file names), collected from a patient given nivolumab and ipilimumab in sequence. The CDR3 nucleotides are TGTGCCAGCAGCTTCAGGGGACAGGGAGCTATGAACACTGAAGCTTTCTTT. This codes for CASSFRGQGAMNTEAFF.